This T cell receptor (beta chain) was sequenced in a study of T-cell reconstitution after alpha-beta-depleted transplantation in children. Study outcomes and limitations: The high TCRbeta diversity at day 60 in some patients came from surviving recipient T cells and thymic progenitors.

Regarding this clonotype: What it binds is unknown.

V gave up 5 bases and J gave up 0 bases, with 14 bases separating them. Germline V gene lookup returns CDR1 DFQATT and CDR2 SNEGSKA (reference sequence). The CDR3 sequence is 14 residues long. Preparation of the TCRbeta library used unique molecular identifiers. Each CDR3 protein gets one entry after TCRdb re-called the PCR reads with MiXCR. Among hundreds of thousands of distinct CDR3 sequences listed, under 30% were seen once. The material sequenced was PBMCs, taken before TCRalphabeta/CD19-depleted stem cell transplant. The clonotype originates from a girl between 2 and 10 years old with Fanconi anemia, due to receive a stem cell transplant. This sequence joins TRBV20-1 and TRBJ2-7; no firm D call. The chain's CDR3 is CSAAISWSSYEQYF. In DNA form, the CDR3 reads TGCAGTGCTGCGATTAGTTGGTCCTCCTACGAGCAGTACTTC.